This T cell receptor beta chain stems from a study of blood T cell repertoires in COVID-19. Source study methods: The authors estimated nucleated cell counts from reference gene primer amplification. Method: immunoSEQ multiplex PCR; TCRdb's copy keeps in-frame clones and lacks some. The V and J calls and clone size come from that table; D and trimming were worked out from the DNA. The table includes around 130,000 clones, about 79% detected once. The junction had 9 bases not matched to a gene; V was cut back by 4 bases and J by 1 base. The CDR3 loop spans 16 amino acids. Germline CDR1 is SGHRS and CDR2 is YFSETQ.

The material sequenced was peripheral blood. V is TRBV5-1 and J is TRBJ2-7, with 9 bases fitting TRBD1. The receptor was isolated from a woman in her forties or fifties with acute or convalescent COVID-19. The CDR3 loop is CASSNRWDRDSYEQYF. DNA of the CDR3: TGCGCCAGCAGCAACAGATGGGACAGGGATTCCTACGAGCAGTACTTC.